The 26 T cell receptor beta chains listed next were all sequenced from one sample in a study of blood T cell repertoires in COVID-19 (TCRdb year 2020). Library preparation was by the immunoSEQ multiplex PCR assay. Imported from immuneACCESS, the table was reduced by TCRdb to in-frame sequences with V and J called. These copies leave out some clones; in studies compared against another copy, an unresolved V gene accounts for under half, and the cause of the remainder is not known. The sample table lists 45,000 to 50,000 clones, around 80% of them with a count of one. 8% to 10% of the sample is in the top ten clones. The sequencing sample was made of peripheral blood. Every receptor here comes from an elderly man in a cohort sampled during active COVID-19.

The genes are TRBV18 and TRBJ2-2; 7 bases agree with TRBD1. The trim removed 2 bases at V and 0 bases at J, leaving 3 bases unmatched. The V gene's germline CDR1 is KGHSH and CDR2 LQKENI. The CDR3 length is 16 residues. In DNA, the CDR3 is TGTGCCAGCTCACCAGGGGACAGCTCGAACACCGGGGAGCTGTTTTTT. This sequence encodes CASSPGDSSNTGELFF. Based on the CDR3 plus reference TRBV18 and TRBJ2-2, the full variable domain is NAGVMQNPRHLVRRRGQEARLRCSPMKGHSHVYWYRQLPEEGLKFMVYLQKENIIDESGMPKERFSAEFPKEGPSILRIQQVVRGDSAAYFCASSPGDSSNTGELFFGEGSRLTVL.

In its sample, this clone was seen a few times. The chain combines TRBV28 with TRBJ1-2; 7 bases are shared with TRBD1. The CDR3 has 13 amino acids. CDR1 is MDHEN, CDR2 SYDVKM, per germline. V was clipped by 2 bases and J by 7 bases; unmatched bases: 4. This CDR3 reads CASSLPRGSGYTF. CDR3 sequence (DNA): TGTGCCAGCAGTTTACCCAGGGGGAGTGGCTACACCTTC.

The CDR3 spells CASSYSGSTQGPDYNEQFF. CDR3 bases: TGTGCCAGCAGTTACTCGGGGTCCACACAGGGGCCCGACTACAATGAGCAGTTCTTC. This chain links TRBV6-2 or TRBV6-3 with TRBJ2-1, with TRBD1 identical over 7 bases. The CDR3 extends over 19 amino acids. Looked up from germline, CDR1 is MNHEY and CDR2 is SVGEGT. V gave up 0 bases and J gave up 3 bases; unmatched junction bases: 14.

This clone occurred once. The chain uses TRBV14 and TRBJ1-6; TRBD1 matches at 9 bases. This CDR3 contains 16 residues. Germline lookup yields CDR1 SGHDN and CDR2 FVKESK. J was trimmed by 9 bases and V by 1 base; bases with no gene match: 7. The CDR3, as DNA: TGTGCCAGCAGCCAAGCGGCTGGGACAGGGCTTTCACCCCTCCACTTT. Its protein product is CASSQAAGTGLSPLHF.

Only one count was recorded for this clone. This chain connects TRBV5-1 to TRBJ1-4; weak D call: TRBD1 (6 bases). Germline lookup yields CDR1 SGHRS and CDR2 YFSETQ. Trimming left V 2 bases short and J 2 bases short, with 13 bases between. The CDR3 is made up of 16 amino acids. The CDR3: CASSLQGFDTNEKLFF. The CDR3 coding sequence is TGCGCCAGCAGCTTACAGGGTTTTGACACTAATGAAAAACTGTTTTTT.

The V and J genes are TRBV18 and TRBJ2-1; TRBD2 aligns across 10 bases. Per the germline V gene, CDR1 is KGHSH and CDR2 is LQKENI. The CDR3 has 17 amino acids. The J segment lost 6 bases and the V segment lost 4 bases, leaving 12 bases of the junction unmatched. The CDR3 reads CASSLLPGTSVGNEQFF. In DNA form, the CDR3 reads TGTGCCAGCTCACTTCTCCCAGGGACTAGCGTAGGCAATGAGCAGTTCTTC.

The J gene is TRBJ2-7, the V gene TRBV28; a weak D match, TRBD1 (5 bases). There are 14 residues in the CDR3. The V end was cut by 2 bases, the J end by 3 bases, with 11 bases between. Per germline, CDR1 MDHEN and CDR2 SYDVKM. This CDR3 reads CASSLAWQGYEQYF. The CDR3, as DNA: TGTGCCAGCAGTTTAGCGTGGCAGGGCTACGAGCAGTACTTC.

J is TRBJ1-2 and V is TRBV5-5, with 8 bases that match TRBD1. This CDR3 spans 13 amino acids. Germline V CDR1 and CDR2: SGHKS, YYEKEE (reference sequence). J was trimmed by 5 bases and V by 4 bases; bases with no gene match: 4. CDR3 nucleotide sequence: TGTGCCAGCAGCATCCGACAGGGGTATGGCTACACCTTC. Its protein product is CASSIRQGYGYTF. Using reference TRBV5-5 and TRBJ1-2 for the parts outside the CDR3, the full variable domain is DAGVTQSPTHLIKTRGQQVTLRCSPISGHKSVSWYQQVLGQGPQFIFQYYEKEERGRGNFPDRFSARQFPNYSSELNVNALLLGDSALYLCASSIRQGYGYTFGSGTRLTVV.

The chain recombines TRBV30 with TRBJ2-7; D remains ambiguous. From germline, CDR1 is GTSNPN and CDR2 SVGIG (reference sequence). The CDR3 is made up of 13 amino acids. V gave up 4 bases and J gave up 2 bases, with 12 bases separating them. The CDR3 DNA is TGTGCCTGGATCCGTACGGAGACCTACGAGCAGTACTTC. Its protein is CAWIRTETYEQYF.

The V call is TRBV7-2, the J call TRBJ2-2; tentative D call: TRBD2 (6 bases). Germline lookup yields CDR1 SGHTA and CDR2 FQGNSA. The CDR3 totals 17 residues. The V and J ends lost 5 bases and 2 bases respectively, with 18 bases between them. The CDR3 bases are TGTGCCAGCAGCCCGTCCCGACTAGGAACTAACACCGGGGAGCTGTTTTTT. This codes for CASSPSRLGTNTGELFF.

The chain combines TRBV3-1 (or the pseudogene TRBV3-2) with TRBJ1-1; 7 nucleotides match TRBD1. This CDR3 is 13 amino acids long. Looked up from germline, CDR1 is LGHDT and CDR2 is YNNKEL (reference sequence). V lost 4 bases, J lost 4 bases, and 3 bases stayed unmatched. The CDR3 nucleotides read TGTGCCAGCAGCCCGGGACAGCCCACTGAAGCTTTCTTT. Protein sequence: CASSPGQPTEAFF.

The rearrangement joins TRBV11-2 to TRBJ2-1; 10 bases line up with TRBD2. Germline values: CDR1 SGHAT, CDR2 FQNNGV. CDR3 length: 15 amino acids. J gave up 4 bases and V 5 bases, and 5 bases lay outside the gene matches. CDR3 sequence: CASSLGLAEYNEQFF. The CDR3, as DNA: TGTGCCAGCAGCCTAGGACTAGCGGAGTACAATGAGCAGTTCTTC.

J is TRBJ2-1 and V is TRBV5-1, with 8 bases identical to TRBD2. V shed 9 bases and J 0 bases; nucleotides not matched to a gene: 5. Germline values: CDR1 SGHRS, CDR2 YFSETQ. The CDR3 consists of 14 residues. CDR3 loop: CATSGGGSYNEQFF. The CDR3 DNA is TGCGCCACCTCGGGGGGGGGCTCCTACAATGAGCAGTTCTTC.

Written as DNA, the CDR3 is TGCGCCAGCAGCCATGGGTTAGGGAGTGGGGTCTACGAGCAGTACTTC. Amino acid sequence: CASSHGLGSGVYEQYF. The rearrangement joins TRBV4-1 to TRBJ2-7; D possibly corresponds to TRBD2 (5 bases). This CDR3 comprises 16 residues. V lost 3 bases and J lost 3, with 18 bases in between. In germline, CDR1 is MGHRA, CDR2 YSYEKL.

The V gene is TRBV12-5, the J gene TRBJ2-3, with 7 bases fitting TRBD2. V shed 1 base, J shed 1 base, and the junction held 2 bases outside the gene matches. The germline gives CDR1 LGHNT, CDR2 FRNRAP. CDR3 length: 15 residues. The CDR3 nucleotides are TGTGCTAGTGGTTTGGACAGCGGGGGCACAGATACGCAGTATTTT. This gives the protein CASGLDSGGTDTQYF.

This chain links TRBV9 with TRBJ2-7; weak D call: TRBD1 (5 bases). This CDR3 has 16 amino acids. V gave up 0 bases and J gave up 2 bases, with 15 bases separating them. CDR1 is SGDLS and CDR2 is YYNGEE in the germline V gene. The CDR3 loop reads CASSVVGADGPYEQYF. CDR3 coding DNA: TGTGCCAGCAGCGTAGTAGGGGCGGACGGTCCCTACGAGCAGTACTTC.

Written as DNA, the CDR3 is TGTGCCAGCTCAGCTGCCTACCTAGCGGGAACAACGGGGGCCAACGTCCTGACTTTC. Translation gives CASSAAYLAGTTGANVLTF. The rearrangement links TRBV18 to TRBJ2-6; 9 nucleotides align to TRBD2. Trimming cost V 5 bases and J 4 bases; bases outside gene matches: 15. From germline, CDR1 is KGHSH and CDR2 LQKENI. The CDR3 is 19 amino acids. Full variable domain (missing parts from reference TRBV18 and TRBJ2-6): NAGVMQNPRHLVRRRGQEARLRCSPMKGHSHVYWYRQLPEEGLKFMVYLQKENIIDESGMPKERFSAEFPKEGPSILRIQQVVRGDSAAYFCASSAAYLAGTTGANVLTFGAGSRLTVL.

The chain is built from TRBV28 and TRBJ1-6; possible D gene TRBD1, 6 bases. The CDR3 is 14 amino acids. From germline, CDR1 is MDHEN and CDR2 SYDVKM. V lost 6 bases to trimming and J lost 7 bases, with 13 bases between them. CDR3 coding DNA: TGTGCCAGCAGCTACACAGGGAGAAATTCACCCCTCCACTTT. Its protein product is CASSYTGRNSPLHF.

The CDR3 here is CSVQQTGGDTQYF. The CDR3 bases are TGCAGCGTCCAACAAACAGGTGGCGATACGCAGTATTTT. The rearrangement uses TRBV29-1 and TRBJ2-3; possibly TRBD1 for D (5 bases). The CDR3 runs to 13 residues. CDR1 is SQVTM and CDR2 is ANQGSEA in the germline V gene. The V gene lost 6 bases and the J gene lost 6 bases, with 16 bases spanning the gap.

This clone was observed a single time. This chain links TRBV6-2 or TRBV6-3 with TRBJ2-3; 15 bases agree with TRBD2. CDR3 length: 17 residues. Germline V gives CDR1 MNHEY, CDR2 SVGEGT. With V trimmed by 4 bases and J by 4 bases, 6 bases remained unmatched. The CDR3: CASSSWTSGRASDTQYF. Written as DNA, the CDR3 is TGTGCCAGCAGTTCCTGGACTAGCGGGAGGGCTTCAGATACGCAGTATTTT.

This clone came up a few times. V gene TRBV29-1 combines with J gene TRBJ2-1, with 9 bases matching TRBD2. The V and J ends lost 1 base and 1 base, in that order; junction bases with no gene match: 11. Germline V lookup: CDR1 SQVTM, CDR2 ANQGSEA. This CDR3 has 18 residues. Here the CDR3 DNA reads TGCAGCGTTGAAGCCGCTGGGGGCGGGGGGGCATCCTACAATGAGCAGTTCTTC. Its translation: CSVEAAGGGGASYNEQFF.

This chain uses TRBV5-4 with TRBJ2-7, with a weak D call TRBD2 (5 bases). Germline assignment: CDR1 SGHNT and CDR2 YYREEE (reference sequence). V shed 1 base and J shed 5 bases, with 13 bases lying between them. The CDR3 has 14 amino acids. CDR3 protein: CASSLIAGLDEQYF. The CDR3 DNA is TGTGCCAGCAGCTTGATCGCGGGTCTGGACGAGCAGTACTTC.

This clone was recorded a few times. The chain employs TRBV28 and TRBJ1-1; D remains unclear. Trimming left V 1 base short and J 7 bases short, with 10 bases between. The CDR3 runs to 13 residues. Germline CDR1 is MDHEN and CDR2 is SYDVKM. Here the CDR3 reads CASSLFQSGEAFF. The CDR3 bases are TGTGCCAGCAGTTTATTTCAGTCAGGTGAAGCTTTCTTT.

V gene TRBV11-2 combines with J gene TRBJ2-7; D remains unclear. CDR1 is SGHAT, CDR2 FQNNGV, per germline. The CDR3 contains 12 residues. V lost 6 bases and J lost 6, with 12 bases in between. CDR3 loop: CASSLTRGEQYF. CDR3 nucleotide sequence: TGTGCCAGCAGTCTTACACGAGGCGAGCAGTACTTC.

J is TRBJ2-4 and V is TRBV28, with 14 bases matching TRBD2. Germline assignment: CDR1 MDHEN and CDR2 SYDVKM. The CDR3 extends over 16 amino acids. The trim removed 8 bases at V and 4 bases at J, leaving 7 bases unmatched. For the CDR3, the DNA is TGTGCCAGCGGAAATCGACTAGCGGGGGGGAAAAACATTCAGTACTTC. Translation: CASGNRLAGGKNIQYF.

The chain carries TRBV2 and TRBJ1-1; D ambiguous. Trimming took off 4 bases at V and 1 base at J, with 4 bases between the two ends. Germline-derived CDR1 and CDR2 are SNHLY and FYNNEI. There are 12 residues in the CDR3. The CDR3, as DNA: TGTGCCAGCAGTGCAGGGAACACTGAAGCTTTCTTT. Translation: CASSAGNTEAFF. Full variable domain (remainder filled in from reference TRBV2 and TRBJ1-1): EPEVTQTPSHQVTQMGQEVILRCVPISNHLYFYWYRQILGQKVEFLVSFYNNEISEKSEIFDDQFSVERPDGSNFTLKIRSTKLEDSAMYFCASSAGNTEAFFGQGTRLTVV.